A single T cell receptor (beta chain) is shown here with its context. Its target is not known. This sample is part of a study of a mutant IDH1 vaccine in newly diagnosed glioma. Study-wide background: Previous treatment comprised radiotherapy, temozolomide, or both, mostly both. Study-wide results and limits: Of the patients, less than 95% had vaccine-induced immune responses.

Libraries were prepared by immunoSEQ multiplex PCR; TCRdb keeps only in-frame clonotypes and omits some of them. The sample lists tens of thousands of clones; roughly 84% were seen once. Stated time point: week 23, last vaccination. Topical imiquimod accompanied each vaccine dose, which consisted of 300 ug of mutant IDH1 20-mer peptide. Losses at the gene ends were 5 bases for V and 0 bases for J; bases not matched to a gene: 4. Germline CDR1 reads SGHTA; CDR2 reads FQGTGA. CDR3 length: 15 amino acids. The chain has TRBV7-3 and TRBJ1-3; the match to TRBD1 covers 7 bases. This receptor was taken from a man between 18 and 29 years old with glioma. Sequenced material: PBMCs, taken from a glioma patient whose treatment included an IDH1 peptide vaccine. CDR3 DNA sequence: TGTGCCAGCAGCCCAACAGGGGCCTCTGGAAACACCATATATTTT. This translates into CASSPTGASGNTIYF.